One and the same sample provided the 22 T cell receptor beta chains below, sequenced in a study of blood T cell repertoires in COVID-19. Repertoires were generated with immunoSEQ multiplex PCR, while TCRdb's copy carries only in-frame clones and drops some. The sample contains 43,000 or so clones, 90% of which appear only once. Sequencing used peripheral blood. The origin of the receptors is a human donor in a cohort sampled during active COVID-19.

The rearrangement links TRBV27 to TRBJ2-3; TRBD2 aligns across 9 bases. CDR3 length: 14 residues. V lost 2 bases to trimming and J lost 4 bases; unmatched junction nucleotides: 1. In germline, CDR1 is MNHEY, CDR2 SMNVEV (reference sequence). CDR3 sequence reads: CASSLAGGADTQYF. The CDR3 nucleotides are TGTGCCAGCAGTTTAGCGGGAGGGGCAGATACGCAGTATTTT.

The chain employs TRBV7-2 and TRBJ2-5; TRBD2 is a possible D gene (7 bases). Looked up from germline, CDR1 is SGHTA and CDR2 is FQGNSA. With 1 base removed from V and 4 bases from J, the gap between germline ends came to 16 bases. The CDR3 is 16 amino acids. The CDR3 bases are TGTGCCAGCAGCTTAGTCCGGGGGGCCCTTCTAGAGACCCAGTACTTC. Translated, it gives CASSLVRGALLETQYF.

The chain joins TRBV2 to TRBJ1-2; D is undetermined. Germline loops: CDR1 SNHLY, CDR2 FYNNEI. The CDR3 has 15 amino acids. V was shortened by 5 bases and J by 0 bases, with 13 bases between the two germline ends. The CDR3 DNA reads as TGTGCCAGCAGTCTTGACTCCCGAGCTAACTATGGCTACACCTTC. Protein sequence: CASSLDSRANYGYTF.

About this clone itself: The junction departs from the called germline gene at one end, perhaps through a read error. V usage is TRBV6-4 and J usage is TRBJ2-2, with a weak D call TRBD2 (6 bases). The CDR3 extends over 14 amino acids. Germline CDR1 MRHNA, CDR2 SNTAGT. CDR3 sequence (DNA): TGTGCCAGCAGGCGGGACCCGAACGCCGGGGAGCTGTTTTTT. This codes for CASRRDPNAGELFF.

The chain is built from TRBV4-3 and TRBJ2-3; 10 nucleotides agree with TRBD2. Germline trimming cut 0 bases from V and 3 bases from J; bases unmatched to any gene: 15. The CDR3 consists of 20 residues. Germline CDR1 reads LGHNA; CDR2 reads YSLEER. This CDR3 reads CASSQDSSGGWGRVTDTQYF. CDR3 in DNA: TGCGCCAGCAGCCAAGATTCTAGCGGGGGCTGGGGCAGGGTAACAGATACGCAGTATTTT.

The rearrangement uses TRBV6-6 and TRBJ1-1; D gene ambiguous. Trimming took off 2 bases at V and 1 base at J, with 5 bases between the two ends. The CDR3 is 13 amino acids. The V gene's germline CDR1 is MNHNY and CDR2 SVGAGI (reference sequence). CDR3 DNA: TGTGCCAGCAGTTACGAGGGGAACACTGAAGCTTTCTTT. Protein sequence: CASSYEGNTEAFF.

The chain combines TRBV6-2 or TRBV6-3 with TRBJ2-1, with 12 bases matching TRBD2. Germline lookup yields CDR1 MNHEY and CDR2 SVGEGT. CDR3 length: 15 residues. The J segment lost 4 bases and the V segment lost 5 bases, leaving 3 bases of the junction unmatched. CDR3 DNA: TGTGCCAGCAGTAAACTAGCGGGGGGTTACAATGAGCAGTTCTTC. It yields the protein CASSKLAGGYNEQFF.

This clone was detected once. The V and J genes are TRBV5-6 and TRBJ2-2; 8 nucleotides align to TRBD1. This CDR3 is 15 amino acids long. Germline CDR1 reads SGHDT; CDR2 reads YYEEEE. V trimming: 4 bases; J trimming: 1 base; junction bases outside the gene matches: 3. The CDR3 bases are TGTGCCAGCAGCCCAACAGGGGGGAACACCGGGGAGCTGTTTTTT. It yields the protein CASSPTGGNTGELFF. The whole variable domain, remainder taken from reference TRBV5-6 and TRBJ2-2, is DAGVTQSPTHLIKTRGQQVTLRCSPKSGHDTVSWYQQALGQGPQFIFQYYEEEERQRGNFPDRFSGHQFPNYSSELNVNALLLGDSALYLCASSPTGGNTGELFFGEGSRLTVL.

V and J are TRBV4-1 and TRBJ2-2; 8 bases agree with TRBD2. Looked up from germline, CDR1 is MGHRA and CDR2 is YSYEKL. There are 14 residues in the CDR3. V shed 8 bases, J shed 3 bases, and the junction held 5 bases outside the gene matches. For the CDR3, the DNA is TGCGCCAGCCGGGGGGGGGCGGACACCGGGGAGCTGTTTTTT. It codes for CASRGGADTGELFF.

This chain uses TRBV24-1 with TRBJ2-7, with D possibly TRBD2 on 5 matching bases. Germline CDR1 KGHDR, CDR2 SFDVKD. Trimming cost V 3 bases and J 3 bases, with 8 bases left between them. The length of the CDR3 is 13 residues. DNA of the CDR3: TGTGCCACCAGTGATGCCCGGGACTACGAGCAGTACTTC. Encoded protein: CATSDARDYEQYF.

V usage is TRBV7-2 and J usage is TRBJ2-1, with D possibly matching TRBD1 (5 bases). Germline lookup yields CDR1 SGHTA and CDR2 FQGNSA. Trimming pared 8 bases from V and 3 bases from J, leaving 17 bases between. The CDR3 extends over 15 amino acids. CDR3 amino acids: CASSGWTRVYNEQFF. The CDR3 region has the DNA TGTGCCAGCTCGGGCTGGACCAGGGTCTACAATGAGCAGTTCTTC.

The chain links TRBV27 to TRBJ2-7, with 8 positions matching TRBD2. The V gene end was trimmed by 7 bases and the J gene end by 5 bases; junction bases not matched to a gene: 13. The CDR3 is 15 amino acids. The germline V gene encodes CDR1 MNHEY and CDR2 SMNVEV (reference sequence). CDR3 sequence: CASTRAGALLDEQYF. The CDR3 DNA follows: TGTGCCAGCACTAGAGCGGGGGCCCTCCTCGACGAGCAGTACTTC.

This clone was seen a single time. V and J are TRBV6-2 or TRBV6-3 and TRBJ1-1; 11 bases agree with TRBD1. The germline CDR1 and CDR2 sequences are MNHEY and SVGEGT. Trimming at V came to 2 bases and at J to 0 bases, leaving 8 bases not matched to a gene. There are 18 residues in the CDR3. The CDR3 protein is CASSYKRGQGGLNTEAFF. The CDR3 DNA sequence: TGTGCCAGCAGTTACAAGAGGGGACAGGGGGGCCTGAACACTGAAGCTTTCTTT.

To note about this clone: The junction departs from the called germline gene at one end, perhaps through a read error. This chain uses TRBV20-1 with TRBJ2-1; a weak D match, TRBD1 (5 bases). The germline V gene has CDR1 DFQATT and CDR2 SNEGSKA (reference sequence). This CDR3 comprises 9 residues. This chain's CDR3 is CSASHQGVF. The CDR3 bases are TGCAGTGCTAGTCACCAAGGGGTCTTC.

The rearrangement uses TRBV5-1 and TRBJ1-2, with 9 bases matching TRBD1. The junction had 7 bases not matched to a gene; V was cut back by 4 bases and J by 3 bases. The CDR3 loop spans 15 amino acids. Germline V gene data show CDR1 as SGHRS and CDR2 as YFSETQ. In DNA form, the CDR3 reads TGCGCCAGCAGCCGAGACAGGGGGGACGACTATGGCTACACCTTC. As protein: CASSRDRGDDYGYTF.

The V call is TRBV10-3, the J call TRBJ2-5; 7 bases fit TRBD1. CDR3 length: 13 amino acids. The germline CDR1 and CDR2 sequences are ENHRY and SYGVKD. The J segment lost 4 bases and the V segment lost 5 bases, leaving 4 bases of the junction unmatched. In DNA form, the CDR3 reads TGTGCCATCAGTCAGGGGGTGGGAGAGACCCAGTACTTC. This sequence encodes CAISQGVGETQYF.

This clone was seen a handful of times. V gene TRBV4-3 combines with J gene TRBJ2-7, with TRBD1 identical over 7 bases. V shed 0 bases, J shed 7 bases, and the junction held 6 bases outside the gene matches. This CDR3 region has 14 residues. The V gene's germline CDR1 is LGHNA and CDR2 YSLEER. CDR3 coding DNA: TGCGCCAGCAGCCAAGATTGGGACAGTCGGGAGCAGTACTTC. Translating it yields CASSQDWDSREQYF.

CDR3 in DNA: TGTGCCAGCACTATAGGGGATAGGACCGGGGAGCTGTTTTTT. Its protein is CASTIGDRTGELFF. The V call is TRBV2, the J call TRBJ2-2; the D gene is possibly TRBD1 (5 bases). The ends were cut back, 7 bases at V and 5 bases at J, with 14 bases in the middle. CDR3 size: 14 residues. Germline V gene data show CDR1 as SNHLY and CDR2 as FYNNEI.

CDR3 DNA: TGTGCCAGCAGTTACTCGGGCAGGGTATATAATTCACCCCTCCACTTT. Amino acids: CASSYSGRVYNSPLHF. J is TRBJ1-6 and V is TRBV6-5, with D tentatively TRBD1 (5 bases). Trimming shortened V by 0 bases and J by 4 bases, and 10 bases separated the two germline ends. CDR1 is MNHEY and CDR2 is SVGAGI in the germline V gene. The CDR3 length is 16 residues.

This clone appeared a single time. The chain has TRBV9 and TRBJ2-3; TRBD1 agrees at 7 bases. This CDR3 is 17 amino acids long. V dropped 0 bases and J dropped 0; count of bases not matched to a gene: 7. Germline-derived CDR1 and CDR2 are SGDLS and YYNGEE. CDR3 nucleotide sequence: TGTGCCAGCAGCGTAGTGGTCACAGGGGCAAGCACAGATACGCAGTATTTT. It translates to CASSVVVTGASTDTQYF. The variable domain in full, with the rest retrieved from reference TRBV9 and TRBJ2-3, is DSGVTQTPKHLITATGQRVTLRCSPRSGDLSVYWYQQSLDQGLQFLIQYYNGEERAKGNILERFSAQQFPDLHSELNLSSLELGDSALYFCASSVVVTGASTDTQYFGPGTRLTVL.

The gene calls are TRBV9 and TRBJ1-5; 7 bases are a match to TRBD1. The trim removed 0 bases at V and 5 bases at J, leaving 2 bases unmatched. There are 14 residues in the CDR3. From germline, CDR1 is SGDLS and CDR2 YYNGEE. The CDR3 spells CASSVGDSYQPQHF. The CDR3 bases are TGTGCCAGCAGCGTAGGGGACAGTTATCAGCCCCAGCATTTT. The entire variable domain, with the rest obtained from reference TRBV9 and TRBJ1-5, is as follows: DSGVTQTPKHLITATGQRVTLRCSPRSGDLSVYWYQQSLDQGLQFLIQYYNGEERAKGNILERFSAQQFPDLHSELNLSSLELGDSALYFCASSVGDSYQPQHFGDGTRLSIL.

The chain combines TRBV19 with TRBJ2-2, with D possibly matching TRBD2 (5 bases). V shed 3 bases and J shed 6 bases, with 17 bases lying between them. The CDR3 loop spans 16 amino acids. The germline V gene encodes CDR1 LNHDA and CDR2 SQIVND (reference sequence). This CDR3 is CASSIREGNVAGELFF. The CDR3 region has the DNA TGTGCCAGTAGTATCCGAGAGGGTAACGTTGCCGGGGAGCTGTTTTTT.